The 26 T cell receptor beta chains presented below share a single source sample, sequenced in a study of technical replicates of blood from four donors. Assay: immunoSEQ multiplex PCR; the TCRdb copy retains only in-frame clones and omits some. The top ten clones hold roughly 0.21% of a sample with approximately 100,000 clones, 96% of them seen once. The specimen was T cells isolated from PBMCs. These receptors were collected from a human donor in good health.

J is TRBJ2-2 and V is TRBV10-1, with 7 nucleotides matching TRBD1. CDR1 is WNHNN and CDR2 is SYGVQD in the germline V gene (reference sequence). Trimming at V came to 7 bases and at J to 7 bases, leaving 6 bases not matched to a gene. The CDR3 contains 13 residues. The CDR3 sequence is CASNPRQGGELFF. CDR3 DNA sequence: TGCGCCAGCAACCCTCGACAGGGCGGGGAGCTGTTTTTT.

The chain is built from TRBV28 and TRBJ1-2, with 10 bases lining up with TRBD1. V lost 4 bases to trimming and J lost 4 bases; unmatched junction nucleotides: 6. Germline V gene data show CDR1 as MDHEN and CDR2 as SYDVKM. The CDR3 covers 15 residues. CDR3 sequence: CASSSGTGATYGYTF. The DNA of the CDR3 is TGTGCCAGCAGTTCCGGGACAGGGGCGACCTATGGCTACACCTTC.

V usage is TRBV10-3 and J usage is TRBJ1-1; TRBD1 aligns across 7 bases. J lost 1 base, V lost 7 bases, and 9 bases had no gene match. CDR3 length equals 15 residues. Germline V gene lookup returns CDR1 ENHRY and CDR2 SYGVKD. CDR3 protein: CAITKKQGRNTEAFF. CDR3 DNA: TGTGCCATCACTAAAAAACAGGGGCGGAACACTGAAGCTTTCTTT.

The chain has TRBV7-3 and TRBJ2-1; 7 bases match TRBD1. This CDR3 comprises 15 residues. Germline V gene data show CDR1 as SGHTA and CDR2 as FQGTGA. The junction had 6 bases not matched to a gene; V was cut back by 5 bases and J by 2 bases. CDR3 in amino acids: CASSHRTGAYNEQFF. The CDR3 DNA is TGTGCCAGCAGCCATAGGACAGGCGCCTACAATGAGCAGTTCTTC.

The chain carries TRBV28 and TRBJ2-7; no clear D gene. The germline V gene encodes CDR1 MDHEN and CDR2 SYDVKM. V was shortened by 5 bases and J by 3 bases, with 8 bases between the two germline ends. This CDR3 has 12 residues. The CDR3 loop reads CASSPRHYEQYF. The CDR3 nucleotides read TGTGCCAGCAGTCCCAGACACTACGAGCAGTACTTC.

The chain links TRBV13 to TRBJ1-2; 7 bases map to TRBD1. This CDR3 comprises 13 residues. V dropped 4 bases and J dropped 4; count of bases not matched to a gene: 3. Germline-derived CDR1 and CDR2 are PRHDT and FYEKMQ (reference sequence). The CDR3 here is CASSSGQVYGYTF. CDR3 coding DNA: TGTGCCAGCAGCTCAGGACAGGTCTATGGCTACACCTTC.

The J gene is TRBJ2-6, the V gene TRBV28; 9 bases fit TRBD1. Germline trimming cut 3 bases from V and 1 base from J; bases unmatched to any gene: 7. The CDR3 covers 18 residues. Germline loops: CDR1 MDHEN, CDR2 SYDVKM. The CDR3, as DNA: TGTGCCAGCAGTTTTGCCGCGGACAGGGGTTCTGGGGCCAACGTCCTGACTTTC. It specifies CASSFAADRGSGANVLTF.

Here the CDR3 DNA reads TGCAGCGTTGAACGGACAGGGGCCGAGGGGCAGTACTTC. This gives the protein CSVERTGAEGQYF. The gene calls are TRBV29-1 and TRBJ2-4, with 9 nucleotides matching TRBD1. Germline V lookup: CDR1 SQVTM, CDR2 ANQGSEA. The CDR3 is 13 amino acids. V lost 2 bases and J lost 13; bases outside the gene matches: 9.

V usage is TRBV5-6 and J usage is TRBJ2-2; tentatively, D is TRBD1 (6 bases). Germline assignment: CDR1 SGHDT and CDR2 YYEEEE. This CDR3 is 18 amino acids long. Trimming left V 2 bases short and J 6 bases short, with 23 bases between. CDR3 bases: TGTGCCAGCAGCTTATCTTGGACCCGACAGGATTTAGCCGGGGAGCTGTTTTTT. As protein: CASSLSWTRQDLAGELFF.

The rearrangement uses TRBV10-1 and TRBJ1-1, with a weak D call TRBD1 (5 bases). The CDR3 length is 16 residues. CDR1 and CDR2 (germline): WNHNN, SYGVQD (reference sequence). V was trimmed by 3 bases and J by 6 bases, leaving 20 bases between them. CDR3 nucleotides: TGCGCCAGCAGTGAAACGGGGGTAGCTCCTGGCTCTGAAGCTTTCTTT. As protein: CASSETGVAPGSEAFF.

V gene TRBV5-1 combines with J gene TRBJ1-2; 9 nucleotides line up with TRBD1. The CDR3 sequence is 14 residues long. V trimming: 4 bases; J trimming: 8 bases; junction bases outside the gene matches: 9. Germline V gives CDR1 SGHRS, CDR2 YFSETQ. The DNA for the CDR3 is TGCGCCAGCAGCAAGGGACAGGGAGGAGAAGGCTACACCTTC. It specifies CASSKGQGGEGYTF.

The rearrangement joins TRBV10-3 to TRBJ2-7; D unresolved. Trimming removed 0 bases at V and 6 bases at J, with 6 bases between. The CDR3 has 12 amino acids. CDR1 ENHRY and CDR2 SYGVKD come from the germline V gene. CDR3 in amino acids: CAISESGPEQYF. The CDR3 DNA is TGTGCCATCAGTGAGTCGGGCCCCGAGCAGTACTTC.

V and J are TRBV5-5 and TRBJ1-1; D may be TRBD1 (5 bases). The CDR3 is made up of 16 amino acids. V lost 3 bases and J 7 bases, leaving 22 bases between the germline ends. The germline V gene encodes CDR1 SGHKS and CDR2 YYEKEE (reference sequence). Here the CDR3 DNA reads TGTGCCAGCAGCTGGGGAGGGTTGAGGGGCGTCGGTGAAGCTTTCTTT. Protein sequence: CASSWGGLRGVGEAFF. Full variable domain (rest looked up from reference TRBV5-5 and TRBJ1-1): DAGVTQSPTHLIKTRGQQVTLRCSPISGHKSVSWYQQVLGQGPQFIFQYYEKEERGRGNFPDRFSARQFPNYSSELNVNALLLGDSALYLCASSWGGLRGVGEAFFGQGTRLTVV.

This chain connects TRBV7-9 to TRBJ1-1; 10 positions agree with TRBD1. Germline CDR1 reads SEHNR; CDR2 reads FQNEAQ (reference sequence). The CDR3 runs to 18 residues. V gave up 7 bases and J gave up 3 bases; unmatched junction bases: 17. The CDR3 reads CASNTKTGTGVFDTEAFF. The CDR3, as DNA: TGTGCCAGCAACACAAAGACCGGGACAGGGGTGTTTGACACTGAAGCTTTCTTT.

The chain employs TRBV30 and TRBJ1-6; D is possibly TRBD1 (6 bases). The V end was cut by 0 bases, the J end by 6 bases, with 6 bases between. The CDR3 contains 13 residues. The germline V gene has CDR1 GTSNPN and CDR2 SVGIG (reference sequence). CDR3 nucleotides: TGTGCCTGGAGTGTACAGGGTAATTCACCCCTCCACTTT. It translates to CAWSVQGNSPLHF. The full variable domain, in which reference TRBV30 and TRBJ1-6 provide the parts outside the CDR3, is SQTIHQWPATLVQPVGSPLSLECTVEGTSNPNLYWYRQAAGRGLQLLFYSVGIGQISSEVPQNLSASRPQDRQFILSSKKLLLSDSGFYLCAWSVQGNSPLHFGNGTRLTVT.

This clone was seen only once. This chain connects TRBV14 to TRBJ1-1, with D tentatively TRBD1 (5 bases). This CDR3 contains 14 residues. From germline, CDR1 is SGHDN and CDR2 FVKESK. Trimming removed 4 bases at V and 4 bases at J, with 13 bases between. CDR3 loop: CASSPWAGGTEAFF. CDR3 in DNA: TGTGCCAGCAGCCCCTGGGCGGGGGGCACTGAAGCTTTCTTT. Full variable domain (missing parts from reference TRBV14 and TRBJ1-1): EAGVTQFPSHSVIEKGQTVTLRCDPISGHDNLYWYRRVMGKEIKFLLHFVKESKQDESGMPNNRFLAERTGGTYSTLKVQPAELEDSGVYFCASSPWAGGTEAFFGQGTRLTVV.

This clone was seen a handful of times. The gene calls are TRBV30 and TRBJ1-1, with D perhaps TRBD1 (5 bases). The germline V and J ends were trimmed by 4 bases and 2 bases, with 14 bases remaining between them. Looked up from germline, CDR1 is GTSNPN and CDR2 is SVGIG (reference sequence). This CDR3 contains 14 residues. CDR3 sequence (DNA): TGTGCCTGGATTCCCCAGGGATTCAACACTGAAGCTTTCTTT. Amino acid sequence: CAWIPQGFNTEAFF.

The chain joins TRBV7-9 to TRBJ2-1, with D possibly matching TRBD2 (6 bases). CDR3 length: 14 amino acids. Trimming removed 5 bases from V and 10 bases from J, with 18 bases in between. Germline V gives CDR1 SEHNR, CDR2 FQNEAQ (reference sequence). CDR3 nucleotides: TGTGCCAGCAGCCTTCTCCGGGACGCGGGGGAGCAGTTCTTC. Translated: CASSLLRDAGEQFF.

This clone has just a few counts. The chain uses TRBV27 and TRBJ1-2, with D perhaps TRBD1 (6 bases). The V end was cut by 4 bases, the J end by 8 bases, with 20 bases between. Germline CDR1 is MNHEY and CDR2 is SMNVEV (reference sequence). The CDR3 runs to 15 residues. CDR3 residues: CASSSGAGAIRGYTF. CDR3 nucleotide sequence: TGTGCCAGCAGTTCTGGGGCAGGGGCCATTAGGGGCTACACCTTC.

The chain is built from TRBV5-4 and TRBJ2-4; the D is unclear. The CDR3 spans 14 residues. CDR1 and CDR2 from the germline V gene are SGHNT and YYREEE (reference sequence). V dropped 5 bases and J dropped 7 bases, with 16 bases sitting between them. CDR3 in DNA: TGTGCCAGCAGTTCCCTTAAGACGGAGAACATTCAGTACTTC. Translating it yields CASSSLKTENIQYF.

The rearrangement links TRBV11-2 to TRBJ1-3; 9 positions agree with TRBD1. The CDR3 consists of 17 residues. V shed 5 bases, J shed 4 bases, and the junction held 12 bases outside the gene matches. Per the germline V gene, CDR1 is SGHAT and CDR2 is FQNNGV. The CDR3 DNA is TGTGCCAGCAGCACCCTCCGGGACAGGGTAGCAGGAAACACCATATATTTT. It encodes CASSTLRDRVAGNTIYF.

The rearrangement joins TRBV5-4 to TRBJ2-7; a weak D match, TRBD1 (7 bases). The germline V gene encodes CDR1 SGHNT and CDR2 YYREEE (reference sequence). Trimming shortened V by 2 bases and J by 1 base, and 10 bases separated the two germline ends. The CDR3 runs to 14 residues. CDR3 in amino acids: CASSLQGRSYEQYF. The CDR3 DNA is TGTGCCAGCAGCTTACAGGGGAGGTCCTACGAGCAGTACTTC.

This chain connects TRBV7-9 to TRBJ1-1, with D uncertain. Germline V gives CDR1 SEHNR, CDR2 FQNEAQ (reference sequence). V gave up 2 bases and J gave up 1 base, with 8 bases separating them. The CDR3 totals 14 residues. CDR3 residues: CASSLSAGNTEAFF. In DNA form, the CDR3 reads TGTGCCAGCAGCTTATCCGCGGGGAACACTGAAGCTTTCTTT.

V and J are TRBV6-4 and TRBJ1-1, with TRBD1 matching 7 bases. Trimming removed 0 bases from V and 9 bases from J; junction bases left unmatched: 1. Germline CDR1 and CDR2: MRHNA and SNTAGT. The CDR3 consists of 12 residues. The CDR3 spells CASSDSQGQAFF. CDR3 nucleotides: TGTGCCAGCAGTGACTCACAGGGGCAAGCTTTCTTT.

The chain employs TRBV28 and TRBJ2-7, with TRBD1 matching over 9 bases. V shed 7 bases and J 6 bases; nucleotides not matched to a gene: 10. Germline V gene data show CDR1 as MDHEN and CDR2 as SYDVKM. This CDR3 spans 14 amino acids. The CDR3 region has the DNA TGTGCCAGCACCTTAGGGACAGGGATCTCCGAGCAGTACTTC. As protein: CASTLGTGISEQYF.

V gene TRBV7-9 combines with J gene TRBJ2-5, with D perhaps TRBD2 (6 bases). The length of the CDR3 is 14 residues. CDR1 is SEHNR and CDR2 is FQNEAQ in the germline V gene (reference sequence). V shed 1 base and J shed 4 bases, with 10 bases lying between them. In DNA form, the CDR3 reads TGTGCCAGCAGCTTAGGGGGAGGAACAGAGACCCAGTACTTC. It translates to CASSLGGGTETQYF. The entire variable domain, with the rest obtained from reference TRBV7-9 and TRBJ2-5, is as follows: DTGVSQNPRHKITKRGQNVTFRCDPISEHNRLYWYRQTLGQGPEFLTYFQNEAQLEKSRLLSDRFSAERPKGSFSTLEIQRTEQGDSAMYLCASSLGGGTETQYFGPGTRLLVL.